This TCR beta chain was captured by sequencing in a study of long-term antiretroviral therapy in people with HIV. Overall study context: Specimens dating back about a decade before the 2015 immediate-ART recommendation are the oldest included.

V lost 2 bases and J 0 bases, leaving 7 bases between the germline ends. Germline V gene data show CDR1 as SGHTA and CDR2 as FQGNSA. The CDR3 spans 14 residues. Whole-study findings and limits: Transplant-donor-level diversity was not reached after ART, though diversity increased.

For this clone: Its cognate antigen is unknown.

At survey level, the immunoSEQ assay was run in its v3.0 version. TCRdb's copy holds only in-frame clones and misses some; the assay was immunoSEQ multiplex PCR. This sample has 15,000 to 20,000 clones, with around 76% found just once. The rearrangement uses TRBV7-2 and TRBJ1-1; D gene ambiguous. The material sequenced was unsorted PBMCs, taken 2.2 years after starting antiretroviral therapy. This clonotype was obtained from a man aged 45 to 65 with HIV. CDR3 nucleotides: TGTGCCAGCAGCTTAAGGGCAGTGAACACTGAAGCTTTCTTT. This gives the protein CASSLRAVNTEAFF. Variable domain in full (rest from reference TRBV7-2 and TRBJ1-1): GAGVSQSPSNKVTEKGKDVELRCDPISGHTALYWYRQSLGQGLEFLIYFQGNSAPDKSGLPSDRFSAERTGGSVSTLTIQRTQQEDSAVYLCASSLRAVNTEAFFGQGTRLTVV.